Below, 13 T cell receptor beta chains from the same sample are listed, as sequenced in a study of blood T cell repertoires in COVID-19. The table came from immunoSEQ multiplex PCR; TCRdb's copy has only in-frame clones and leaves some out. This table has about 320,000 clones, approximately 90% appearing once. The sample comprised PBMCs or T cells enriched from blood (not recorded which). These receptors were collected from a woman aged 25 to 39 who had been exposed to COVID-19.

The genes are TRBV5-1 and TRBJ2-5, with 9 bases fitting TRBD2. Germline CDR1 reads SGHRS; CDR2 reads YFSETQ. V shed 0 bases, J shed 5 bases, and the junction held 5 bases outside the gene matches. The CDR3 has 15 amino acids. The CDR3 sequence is CASSLEAGGRETQYF. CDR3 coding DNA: TGCGCCAGCAGCTTGGAAGCGGGGGGCAGGGAGACCCAGTACTTC.

The CDR3 DNA follows: TGTGCCAGCAGCTTCTACAGGGAAATTGAAGCTTTCTTT. This sequence encodes CASSFYREIEAFF. The chain joins TRBV7-2 to TRBJ1-1; weak D call: TRBD1 (6 bases). The ends were cut back, 3 bases at V and 7 bases at J, with 12 bases in the middle. The length of the CDR3 is 13 residues. Germline CDR1 and CDR2: SGHTA and FQGNSA.

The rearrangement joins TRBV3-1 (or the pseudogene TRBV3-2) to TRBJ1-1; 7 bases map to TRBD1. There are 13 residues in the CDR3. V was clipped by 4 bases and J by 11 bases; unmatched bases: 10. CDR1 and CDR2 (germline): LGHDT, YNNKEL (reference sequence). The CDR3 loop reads CASSLSRGQRAFF. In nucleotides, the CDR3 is TGTGCCAGCAGCCTCAGCCGGGGACAGCGGGCTTTCTTT.

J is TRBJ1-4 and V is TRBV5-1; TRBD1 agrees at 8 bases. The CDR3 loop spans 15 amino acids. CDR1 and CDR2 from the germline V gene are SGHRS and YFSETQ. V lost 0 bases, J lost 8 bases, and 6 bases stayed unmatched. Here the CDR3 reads CASSLAGQGGEKLFF. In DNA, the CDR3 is TGCGCCAGCAGCTTGGCCGGACAGGGCGGCGAAAAACTGTTTTTT.

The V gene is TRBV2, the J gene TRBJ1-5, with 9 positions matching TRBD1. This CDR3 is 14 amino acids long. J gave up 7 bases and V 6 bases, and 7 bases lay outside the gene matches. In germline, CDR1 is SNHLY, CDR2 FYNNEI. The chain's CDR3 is CASSLQGAGQPQHF. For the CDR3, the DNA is TGTGCCAGCAGCCTACAGGGGGCAGGGCAGCCCCAGCATTTT. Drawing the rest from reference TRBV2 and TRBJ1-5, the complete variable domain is EPEVTQTPSHQVTQMGQEVILRCVPISNHLYFYWYRQILGQKVEFLVSFYNNEISEKSEIFDDQFSVERPDGSNFTLKIRSTKLEDSAMYFCASSLQGAGQPQHFGDGTRLSIL.

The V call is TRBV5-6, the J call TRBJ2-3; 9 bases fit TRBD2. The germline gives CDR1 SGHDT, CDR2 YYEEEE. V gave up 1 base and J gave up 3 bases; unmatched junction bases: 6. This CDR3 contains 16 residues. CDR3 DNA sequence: TGTGCCAGCAGCTTGTTTCGCGGGGGGGCGACAGATACGCAGTATTTT. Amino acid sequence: CASSLFRGGATDTQYF.

The CDR3, as DNA: TGTGCCAGCAGCTTGATGACAGCTTTGAACACTGAAGCTTTCTTT. Residues: CASSLMTALNTEAFF. The chain has TRBV5-6 and TRBJ1-1; TRBD1 is a possible D gene (5 bases). The CDR3 runs 15 residues. The V end lost 1 base, the J end lost 0 bases, and 10 bases lay between the germline ends. CDR1 is SGHDT, CDR2 YYEEEE, per germline.

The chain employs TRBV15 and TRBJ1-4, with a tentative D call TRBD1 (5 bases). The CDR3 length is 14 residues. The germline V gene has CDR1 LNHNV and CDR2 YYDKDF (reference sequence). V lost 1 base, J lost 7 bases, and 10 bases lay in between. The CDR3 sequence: CATSRGTFGEKLFF. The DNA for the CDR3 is TGTGCCACCAGCAGAGGGACATTTGGTGAAAAACTGTTTTTT.

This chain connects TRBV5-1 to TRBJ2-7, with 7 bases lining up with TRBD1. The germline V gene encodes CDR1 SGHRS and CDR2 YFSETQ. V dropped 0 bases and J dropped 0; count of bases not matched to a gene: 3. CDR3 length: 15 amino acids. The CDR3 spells CASSLGGTASYEQYF. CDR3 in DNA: TGCGCCAGCAGCTTGGGTGGGACAGCCTCCTACGAGCAGTACTTC. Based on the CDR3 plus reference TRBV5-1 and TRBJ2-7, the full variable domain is KAGVTQTPRYLIKTRGQQVTLSCSPISGHRSVSWYQQTPGQGLQFLFEYFSETQRNKGNFPGRFSGRQFSNSRSEMNVSTLELGDSALYLCASSLGGTASYEQYFGPGTRLTVT.

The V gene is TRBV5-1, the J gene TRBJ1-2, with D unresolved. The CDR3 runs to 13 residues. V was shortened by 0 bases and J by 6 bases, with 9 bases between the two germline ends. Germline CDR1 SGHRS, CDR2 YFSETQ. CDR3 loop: CASSLAGENGYTF. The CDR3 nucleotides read TGCGCCAGCAGCTTGGCCGGAGAGAATGGCTACACCTTC.

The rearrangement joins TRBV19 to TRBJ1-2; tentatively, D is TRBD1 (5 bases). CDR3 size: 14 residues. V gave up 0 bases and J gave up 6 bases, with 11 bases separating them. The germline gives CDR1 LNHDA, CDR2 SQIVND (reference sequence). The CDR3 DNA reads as TGTGCCAGTAGTATAGAACCCAGGGCGAATGGCTACACCTTC. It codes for CASSIEPRANGYTF.

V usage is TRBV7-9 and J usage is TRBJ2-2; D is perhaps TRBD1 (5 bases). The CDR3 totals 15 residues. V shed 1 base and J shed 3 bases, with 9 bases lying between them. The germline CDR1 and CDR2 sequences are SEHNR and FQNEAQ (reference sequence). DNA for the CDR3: TGTGCCAGCAGCTTAGGCAGGGCTTACACCGGGGAGCTGTTTTTT. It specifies CASSLGRAYTGELFF.

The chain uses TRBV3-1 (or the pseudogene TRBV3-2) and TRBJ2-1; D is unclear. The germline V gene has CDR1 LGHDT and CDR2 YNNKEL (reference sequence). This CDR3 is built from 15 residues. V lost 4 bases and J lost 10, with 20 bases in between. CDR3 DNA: TGTGCCAGCAGCCGAACACATAACTCCAGGAACGAGCAGTTCTTC. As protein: CASSRTHNSRNEQFF.